This is a list of T cell receptor beta chains from one sample in a study of cytomegalovirus exposure and HLA in healthy donors. Generated by immunoSEQ multiplex PCR, the TCRdb table keeps only in-frame clones and is missing some. Here the sample spans roughly 310,000 clones, over 75% being singletons. The sample comprised PBMCs. The receptors shown here come from a man aged 25-40 years in good health and CMV-seronegative. Both conserved end residues are part of each CDR3. The D gene is left open where the match is weak. The size field is filled for only some rows; it gives once, few, many or a size class.

j_call v_call clone_size d_call cdr3_nt cdr3_aa
TRBJ1-2 TRBV4-1 - - TGCGCCAGCAGCCAAGCGGCGGGACTCTATGGCTACACCTTC CASSQAAGLYGYTF
TRBJ1-5 TRBV27 - - TGTGCCAGCAGTCGCCCCCCGGGGGGCAATCAGCCCCAGCATTTT CASSRPPGGNQPQHF
TRBJ2-5 TRBV4-3 - TRBD1 TGCGCCAGCAGCCAGTCAGGGACAGACCAAGAGACCCAGTACTTC CASSQSGTDQETQYF
TRBJ1-1 TRBV4-1 - - TGCGCCAGCAGCCAAGTAAGAGGGGGCACTGAAGCTTTCTTT CASSQVRGGTEAFF
TRBJ2-5 TRBV10-3 - TRBD2 TGTGCCATCAGTGAGTCGAAGCGGGAGCAAGAGACCCAGTACTTC CAISESKREQETQYF
TRBJ1-5 TRBV4-1 - TRBD1 TGCGCCAGCAGCAGGACAGGGGCGGGCAATCAGCCCCAGCATTTT CASSRTGAGNQPQHF
TRBJ2-1 TRBV18 - - TGTGCCAGCTCACCACGGAGTGGACTTCGTGAGCAGTTCTTC CASSPRSGLREQFF
TRBJ1-1 TRBV2 - - TGTGCCAGCAGACAGGGCCTAAACACTGAAGCTTTCTTT CASRQGLNTEAFF
TRBJ1-2 TRBV18 - - TGTGCCAGCTCACCTCCCGGGACACGAATTAACTATGGCTACACCTTC CASSPPGTRINYGYTF
TRBJ2-2 TRBV6-4 few TRBD1 TGTGCCAGCAGTGACGGGACAGCGAACACCGGGGAGCTGTTTTTT CASSDGTANTGELFF
TRBJ1-1 TRBV9 - TRBD1 TGTGCCAGCAGCGTAGGAGGGGGCCGGAACACTGAAGCTTTCTTT CASSVGGGRNTEAFF
TRBJ1-1 TRBV5-1 - - TGCGCCAGCGACCCACAGGGCTCGGGGACTGAAGCTTTCTTT CASDPQGSGTEAFF
TRBJ2-1 TRBV11-3 - TRBD1 TGTGCCAGCAGCTCGGGACAGTACAATGAGCAGTTCTTC CASSSGQYNEQFF
TRBJ1-3 TRBV4-1 - TRBD1 TGCGCCAGCAGCCAAGGACAGGGGGCTGAAAACACCATATATTTT CASSQGQGAENTIYF
TRBJ2-7 TRBV5-1 - - TGCGCCAGCAGCGGTACAGGTTTCTCCGAGCAGTACTTC CASSGTGFSEQYF
TRBJ1-4 TRBV2 - - TGTGCCAGCAGCCCCTCACTGGGGGGGCAAAAACTGTTTTTT CASSPSLGGQKLFF
TRBJ2-2 TRBV18 - - TGTGCCAGCTCACCACGGGAACGGGGTACCGGGGAGCTGTTTTTT CASSPRERGTGELFF
TRBJ2-1 TRBV27 - TRBD2 TGTGCCAGCAGACTAACCGGGACTAGCGGTTACAATGAGCAGTTCTTC CASRLTGTSGYNEQFF
TRBJ1-3 TRBV5-1 - - TGCGCCAGCAGCATAGACTCAAACACCATATATTTT CASSIDSNTIYF
TRBJ1-1 TRBV29-1 - - TGCAGCGTTGAACCAGGGTTTGCTGAAGCTTTCTTT CSVEPGFAEAFF
TRBJ2-1 TRBV18 - TRBD1 TGTGCCAGCTCACCACGGGACAGGACATACAATGAGCAGTTCTTC CASSPRDRTYNEQFF
TRBJ2-7 TRBV14 - - TGTGCCAGCAGCCAAGATAAGGGCAGTGGAACAGGGAGACCCTACGAGCAGTACTTC CASSQDKGSGTGRPYEQYF
TRBJ2-5 TRBV5-6 once - TGTGCCAGCAGCTTGGTAGGGTGGGGGGACCAAGAGACCCAGTACTTC CASSLVGWGDQETQYF
TRBJ2-7 TRBV7-9 - - TGTGCCAGCAGCCAGACTCAGTGGGAGCAGTACTTC CASSQTQWEQYF
TRBJ2-5 TRBV29-1 - TRBD1 TGCAGCGTAAGGCAAGTGGGGACAGCCCAAGAGACCCAGTACTTC CSVRQVGTAQETQYF
TRBJ2-2 TRBV7-9 - TRBD1 TGTGCCAGCAGCTTAGCAGGGGGCCTTTACACCGGGGAGCTGTTTTTT CASSLAGGLYTGELFF
TRBJ1-6 TRBV9 - TRBD1 TGTGCCAGCAGCGTACAGGGGGATAATTCACCCCTCCACTTT CASSVQGDNSPLHF
TRBJ2-7 TRBV18 few TRBD1 TGTGCCAGCTCACCACAGATGACAGGGAACGAGCAGTACTTC CASSPQMTGNEQYF
TRBJ2-5 TRBV5-1 - TRBD2 TGCGCCAGCAGCCCTGCGTGGGTAGCGGGGGATATTCAGGAGACCCAGTACTTC CASSPAWVAGDIQETQYF
TRBJ2-1 TRBV11-2 - - TGTGCCAGCAGCTTAACAGCAGGCCAGGGAAATGAGCAGTTCTTC CASSLTAGQGNEQFF
TRBJ2-2 TRBV2 - - TGTGCCAGCAGTGCCGAGGGTAGGAACACCGGGGAGCTGTTTTTT CASSAEGRNTGELFF
TRBJ1-4 TRBV4-3 - - TGCGCCAGCAGCCAAGATAGTTGGGCGGGCAATAATGAAAAACTGTTTTTT CASSQDSWAGNNEKLFF
TRBJ2-1 TRBV11-2 - TRBD1 TGTGCCAGCAGCTTATTGGACAGGGGGCGATGGAATGAGCAGTTCTTC CASSLLDRGRWNEQFF
TRBJ1-5 TRBV6-6 - - TGTGCCAGCAGTTACAGGGGTGGCAATCAGCCCCAGCATTTT CASSYRGGNQPQHF
TRBJ2-7 TRBV7-9 - TRBD1 TGTGCCAGCAGCTCGGGACAGGGGGCCGCCTACGAGCAGTACTTC CASSSGQGAAYEQYF
TRBJ2-1 TRBV6-4 once TRBD2 TGTGCCAGCAGTGAGGGACTAGCGGGGGGCAATGAGCAGTTCTTC CASSEGLAGGNEQFF